This passage covers 16 T cell receptor beta chains from one sample sequenced in a study of cytomegalovirus exposure and HLA in healthy donors. Both 60 Vbeta primers and 13 Jbeta primers went into the PCR. Some clones are missing from TCRdb's copy, which holds only in-frame ones; the method was immunoSEQ multiplex PCR. The sample lists 90,000 to 120,000 clones, roughly 82% occurring once. The sequenced sample was PBMCs. These receptors came from a young man in good health and CMV-seropositive.

The chain recombines TRBV5-1 with TRBJ2-4, with 9 nucleotides matching TRBD1. This CDR3 is built from 16 residues. Germline V CDR1 and CDR2: SGHRS, YFSETQ. The V and J ends lost 0 bases and 0 bases, in that order; junction bases with no gene match: 1. Written as DNA, the CDR3 is TGCGCCAGCAGCTTGGTACAGGGGGCAGCCAAAAACATTCAGTACTTC. This encodes CASSLVQGAAKNIQYF.

This clone was picked up a small number of times. The genes are TRBV12-5 and TRBJ2-7; D is unclear. The ends were cut back, 0 bases at V and 2 bases at J, with 5 bases in the middle. Germline V gene lookup returns CDR1 LGHNT and CDR2 FRNRAP. This CDR3 region has 13 residues. The CDR3 protein is CASGLVDTYEQYF. The DNA for the CDR3 is TGTGCTAGTGGTTTGGTAGACACCTACGAGCAGTACTTC.

V and J are TRBV16 and TRBJ1-1; possible D gene TRBD1, 5 bases. V was pared by 3 bases and J by 5 bases, with 13 bases between. CDR3 length equals 14 residues. Germline loops: CDR1 KGHSY, CDR2 FQNENV. The CDR3 bases are TGTGCCAGCAGCCATACTACAGGAGAGACTGAAGCTTTCTTT. It encodes CASSHTTGETEAFF. Based on the CDR3 plus reference TRBV16 and TRBJ1-1, the full variable domain is GEEVAQTPKHLVRGEGQKAKLYCAPIKGHSYVFWYQQVLKNEFKFLISFQNENVFDETGMPKERFSAKCLPNSPCSLEIQATKLEDSAVYFCASSHTTGETEAFFGQGTRLTVV.

This clone was detected only a few times. This chain uses TRBV15 with TRBJ2-5; the D gene is possibly TRBD2 (5 bases). V lost 8 bases, J lost 4 bases, and 23 bases lay in between. CDR3 length: 16 amino acids. CDR1 is LNHNV and CDR2 is YYDKDF in the germline V gene (reference sequence). The CDR3 protein is CATRGFGQVEGETQYF. Here the CDR3 DNA reads TGTGCCACCCGCGGGTTCGGGCAGGTTGAGGGAGAGACCCAGTACTTC.

This chain connects TRBV5-1 to TRBJ1-3, with D hard to call. The germline V and J ends were trimmed by 0 bases and 0 bases, with 7 bases remaining between them. CDR3 length: 15 amino acids. Germline V CDR1 and CDR2: SGHRS, YFSETQ. The CDR3 spells CASSLDGNSGNTIYF. In DNA, the CDR3 is TGCGCCAGCAGCTTGGATGGCAACTCTGGAAACACCATATATTTT. Full variable domain (outside the CDR3, taken from reference TRBV5-1 and TRBJ1-3): KAGVTQTPRYLIKTRGQQVTLSCSPISGHRSVSWYQQTPGQGLQFLFEYFSETQRNKGNFPGRFSGRQFSNSRSEMNVSTLELGDSALYLCASSLDGNSGNTIYFGEGSWLTVV.

The V call is TRBV19, the J call TRBJ1-1; 8 nucleotides align to TRBD1. The junction had 14 bases not matched to a gene; V was cut back by 5 bases and J by 3 bases. The CDR3 runs 17 residues. Germline V lookup: CDR1 LNHDA, CDR2 SQIVND (reference sequence). The CDR3 sequence: CASSARPGQDRYTEAFF. In nucleotides, the CDR3 is TGTGCCAGTAGTGCGCGACCGGGACAGGATCGATACACTGAAGCTTTCTTT.

The rearrangement uses TRBV15 and TRBJ2-1, with TRBD2 as a possible D gene (5 bases). Trimming pared 5 bases from V and 9 bases from J, leaving 17 bases between. The V gene's germline CDR1 is LNHNV and CDR2 YYDKDF (reference sequence). The CDR3 spans 14 residues. CDR3 sequence reads: CATSEEVKAGEQFF. CDR3 nucleotides: TGTGCCACCAGCGAGGAGGTGAAAGCAGGTGAGCAGTTCTTC.

This chain connects TRBV5-4 to TRBJ2-1; TRBD2 matches 12 bases. Unmatched junction bases numbered 6, after V lost 4 bases and J lost 7 bases. Germline lookup yields CDR1 SGHNT and CDR2 YYREEE (reference sequence). The CDR3 covers 15 residues. The CDR3 is CASSRTSGGLNEQFF. CDR3 nucleotides: TGTGCCAGCAGCCGAACTAGCGGGGGGTTAAATGAGCAGTTCTTC.

This chain uses TRBV5-1 with TRBJ2-5; TRBD1 is a possible D gene (6 bases). The CDR3 spans 15 residues. The V gene lost 2 bases and the J gene lost 5 bases, with 16 bases spanning the gap. Germline CDR1 reads SGHRS; CDR2 reads YFSETQ. In nucleotides, the CDR3 is TGCGCCAGCAGCTTAACAGGGTTCATCTCGGAGACCCAGTACTTC. Translation: CASSLTGFISETQYF.

This clone was seen a handful of times. The V and J genes are TRBV7-6 and TRBJ2-7, with D possibly matching TRBD2 (5 bases). The CDR3 consists of 17 residues. The V and J ends lost 5 bases and 6 bases respectively, with 26 bases between them. Per the germline V gene, CDR1 is SGHVS and CDR2 is FNYEAQ. CDR3 amino acids: CASSLAVWTARSSEQYF. The CDR3 DNA follows: TGTGCCAGCAGCCTCGCCGTCTGGACTGCACGTTCCAGCGAGCAGTACTTC.

This clone was counted a single time. The rearrangement uses TRBV7-9 and TRBJ1-1, with D possibly being TRBD1 (5 bases). Trimming removed 4 bases at V and 0 bases at J, with 18 bases between. CDR3 size: 17 residues. Germline CDR1 and CDR2: SEHNR and FQNEAQ (reference sequence). CDR3 in DNA: TGTGCCAGCAGCTCCTCAGCTATCGGGGGAATGAACACTGAAGCTTTCTTT. Encoded protein: CASSSSAIGGMNTEAFF.

The rearrangement uses TRBV27 and TRBJ2-7; 10 nucleotides line up with TRBD1. The CDR3 runs 14 residues. Germline CDR1 and CDR2: MNHEY and SMNVEV (reference sequence). V shed 4 bases and J 5 bases; nucleotides not matched to a gene: 5. The CDR3 spells CASSSRDRGNEQYF. In nucleotides, the CDR3 is TGTGCCAGCAGTTCCCGGGACAGGGGCAACGAGCAGTACTTC.

In its sample, this clone was seen once. V usage is TRBV6-6 and J usage is TRBJ1-2, with D possibly TRBD1 on 6 matching bases. The germline V gene has CDR1 MNHNY and CDR2 SVGAGI (reference sequence). The CDR3 contains 14 residues. The ends were cut back, 5 bases at V and 8 bases at J, with 18 bases in the middle. The CDR3 sequence: CASSQQGVAVGYTF. The CDR3 DNA is TGTGCCAGCAGTCAACAGGGAGTTGCGGTCGGCTACACCTTC.

V gene TRBV10-3 combines with J gene TRBJ1-3; 10 bases fit TRBD1. Germline values: CDR1 ENHRY, CDR2 SYGVKD. V trimming: 6 bases; J trimming: 5 bases; junction bases outside the gene matches: 7. This CDR3 is built from 15 residues. Here the CDR3 reads CAISPGQGRRNTIYF. The CDR3 DNA follows: TGTGCCATCAGCCCGGGACAGGGGAGGAGAAACACCATATATTTT.

The gene calls are TRBV10-3 and TRBJ1-1; D unresolved. The V gene lost 6 bases and the J gene lost 4 bases, with 15 bases spanning the gap. The germline CDR1 and CDR2 sequences are ENHRY and SYGVKD. CDR3 length: 14 amino acids. CDR3 amino acids: CAISNQAGSTEAFF. In nucleotides, the CDR3 is TGTGCCATCAGCAACCAAGCGGGGTCCACTGAAGCTTTCTTT.

This rearrangement joins TRBV23-1 to TRBJ2-3; weak D call: TRBD1 (6 bases). TRBV23-1 is sorted into the ORF group, with uncertain function. There are 19 residues in the CDR3. V lost 0 bases to trimming and J lost 5 bases, with 24 bases between them. CDR3 protein: CASSQSESTIRAGEDTQYF. CDR3 coding DNA: TGCGCCAGCAGTCAATCGGAGTCGACGATAAGGGCAGGGGAAGATACGCAGTATTTT.